This record concerns one T cell receptor (beta chain) sequence. What it recognizes is unknown. Looked up from germline, CDR1 is MDHEN and CDR2 is SYDVKM. CDR3 length equals 15 residues. The ends lost 6 bases at V and 1 base at J; junction bases unmatched: 8. This sample stems from a study of cytomegalovirus exposure and HLA in healthy donors. Study details: The Caucasian-associated ancestry cluster held 80% to 90% of roughly 400 genotyped donors. Study-level findings and limits: Earlier results showed most TCR beta V segments being productive about 87% or about 30% of the time. Relative to equally common others, HLA-associated TCR beta chains showed greater clonal expansion in a later analysis.

PCR amplification relied on 60 Vbeta primers (plus 13 Jbeta primers). TCRdb's table, derived via immunoSEQ multiplex PCR, lists solely in-frame clones and lacks some. Among 99,000 or so clones listed, 75% to 90% were seen once. Sequences were obtained from PBMCs. The clonotype comes from a young man in good health and CMV-seropositive. The chain recombines TRBV28 with TRBJ1-1; 7 nucleotides match TRBD1. The CDR3 here is CASRPPGQPNTEAFF. CDR3 bases: TGTGCCAGCAGGCCACCGGGACAGCCGAACACTGAAGCTTTCTTT.